This paragraph covers one TCR beta chain sequence. Its specificity is not known. This sample was taken from a study of cytomegalovirus exposure and HLA in healthy donors. About the research overall: A preliminary data release comprised roughly 85 million unique TCRs obtained from HLA-typed donors.

General study points: Association of a missense DCLRE1C variant with TCR beta V- and J-gene trimming was reported in a later analysis. It was approximately 160 TCR beta chains that were listed as cytomegalovirus-associated.

Primers for the PCR totalled 60 Vbeta and 13 Jbeta. Using immunoSEQ multiplex PCR, the repertoire was profiled, and TCRdb retains in-frame clones only, with some absent. This table lists fewer than 250,000 clones. V lost 5 bases and J lost 5, with 21 bases in between. CDR1 and CDR2 from the germline V gene are SGHTA and FQGNSA. This CDR3 has 16 amino acids. The TCR was taken from a young woman in good health and CMV-seropositive. Sequencing was performed on PBMCs. The chain combines TRBV7-2 with TRBJ2-5; D unresolved. CDR3 nucleotide sequence: TGTGCCAGCAGCCCCCCCAATAACCCTTACCGGGAGACCCAGTACTTC. Its translation is CASSPPNNPYRETQYF.